This T cell receptor (beta chain) comes out of a study of T cells in localized non-small cell lung cancer. Study results and limitations: Investigators sequenced only a single tumor region, leaving heterogeneity possible. Researchers found a median approximately 57 of the top 100 tumor clones in adjacent lung. The greatest T cell clonality was found in uninvolved adjacent lung (higher than in tumor).

Germline CDR1 and CDR2: SEHNR and FQNEAQ (reference sequence). The CDR3 runs 16 residues. With 3 bases removed from V and 1 base from J, the gap between germline ends came to 14 bases. A note on this clone: What it binds is not known.

TCRdb keeps only in-frame clones here, not all; method: immunoSEQ multiplex PCR. The data show around 15,000 clones, around 89% seen once. The specimen was peripheral blood mononuclear cells, collected before any cancer treatment. The sequence was obtained from a woman aged 40-75 years with stage III lung adenocarcinoma. The chain is built from TRBV7-9 and TRBJ2-3; a weak D match, TRBD2 (5 bases). CDR3 protein: CASSLSLAEGTDTQYF. In DNA, the CDR3 is TGTGCCAGCAGCTTGTCCCTTGCGGAGGGCACAGATACGCAGTATTTT.